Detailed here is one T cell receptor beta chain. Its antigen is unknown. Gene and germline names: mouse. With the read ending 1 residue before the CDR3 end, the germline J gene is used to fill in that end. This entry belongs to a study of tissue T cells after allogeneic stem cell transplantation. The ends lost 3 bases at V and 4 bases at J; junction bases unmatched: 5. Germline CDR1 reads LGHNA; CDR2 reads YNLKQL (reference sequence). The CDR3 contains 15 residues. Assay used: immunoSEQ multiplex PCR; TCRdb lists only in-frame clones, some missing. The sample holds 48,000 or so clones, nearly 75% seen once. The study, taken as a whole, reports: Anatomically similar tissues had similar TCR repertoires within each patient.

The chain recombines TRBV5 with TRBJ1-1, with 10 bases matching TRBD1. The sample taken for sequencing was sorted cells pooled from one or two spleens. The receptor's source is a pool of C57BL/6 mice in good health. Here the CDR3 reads CASSQPGQGSTEVFF. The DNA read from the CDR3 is TGTGCCAGCAGCCAGCCGGGACAGGGGAGCACAGAAGTCTTC.